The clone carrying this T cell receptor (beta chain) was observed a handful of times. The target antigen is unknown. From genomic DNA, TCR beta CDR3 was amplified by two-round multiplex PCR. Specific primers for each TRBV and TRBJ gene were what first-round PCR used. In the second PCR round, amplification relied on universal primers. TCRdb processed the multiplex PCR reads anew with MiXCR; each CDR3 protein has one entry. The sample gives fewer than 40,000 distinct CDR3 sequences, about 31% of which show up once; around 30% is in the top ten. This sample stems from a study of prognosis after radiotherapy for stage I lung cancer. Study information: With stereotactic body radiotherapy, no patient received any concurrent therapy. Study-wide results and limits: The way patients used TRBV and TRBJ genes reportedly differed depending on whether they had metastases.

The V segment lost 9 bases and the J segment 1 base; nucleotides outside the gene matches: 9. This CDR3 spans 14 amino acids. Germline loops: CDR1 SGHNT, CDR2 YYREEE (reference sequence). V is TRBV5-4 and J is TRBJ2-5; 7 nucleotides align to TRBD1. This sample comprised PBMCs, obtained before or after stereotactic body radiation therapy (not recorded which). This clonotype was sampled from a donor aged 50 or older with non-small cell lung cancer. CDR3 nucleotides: TGTGCCATGCTAGTAGGGGGCATCCAAGAGACCCAGTACTTC. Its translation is CAMLVGGIQETQYF.